These T cell receptor beta chains were read from a single sample in a study of T cell responses to AZD1222 COVID-19 vaccine. The method was immunoSEQ multiplex PCR; TCRdb's version includes in-frame clones alone and lacks a portion of them. The repertoire includes some 280,000 clones, approximately 94% of them detected once, and roughly 0.5% sits in the top ten. The sample here was peripheral blood, taken 28 days after the second AZD1222 dose. The receptors were gathered from an adult who received the AZD1222 COVID-19 vaccine. The CDR3 runs from the conserved cysteine through the conserved F or W. A D gene is named only where the DNA matches it firmly. Where a row states a size, it is once, few, many or the class of an expanded clone; other rows omit it.

j_call v_call clone_size d_call cdr3_nt cdr3_aa
TRBJ1-3 TRBV4-2 . TRBD1 TGTGCCAGCAGCCCAATTGGTTCTAGGACAGGGGTTATCTCTGGAAACACCATATATTTT CASSPIGSRTGVISGNTIYF
TRBJ1-2 TRBV29-1 . . TGCAGCGTTACCCTGTGGGGGGAGGCTAACTATGGCTACACCTTC CSVTLWGEANYGYTF
TRBJ2-2 TRBV5-1 . . TGCGCCAGCAGCTTGGGCGGGAACACCGGGGAGCTGTTTTTT CASSLGGNTGELFF
TRBJ1-2 TRBV28 . TRBD1 TGTGCCAGCTCCTGGACAGGCCTTGGCTACACCTTC CASSWTGLGYTF
TRBJ2-1 TRBV19 . . TGTGCCAGTAGTATAGTTCTCTCCCGGTTCGGCGGGTACTACAATGAGCAGTTCTTC CASSIVLSRFGGYYNEQFF
TRBJ2-2 TRBV3-1/TRBV3-2 . . TGTGCCAGCAGCTTTCAGACCGGGGAGCTGTTTTTT CASSFQTGELFF
TRBJ2-5 TRBV27 . TRBD1 TGTGCCAGCAGTTTCTGGACAGGGGGAGGAGAGACCCAGTACTTC CASSFWTGGGETQYF
TRBJ1-1 TRBV2 . . TGTGCCAGCAGTGATCCCAGCGCAGGGACAACTGAAGCTTTCTTT CASSDPSAGTTEAFF
TRBJ2-1 TRBV6-5 . TRBD2 TGTGCCAGCAGAACCATTAGCGGGGGGGAGTATGAGCAGTTCTTC CASRTISGGEYEQFF
TRBJ2-1 TRBV7-3 . TRBD2 TGTGCCAGCAGCTCCGGACTAGCGGGAGTAGGGGAGCAGTTCTTC CASSSGLAGVGEQFF
TRBJ2-7 TRBV7-2 . TRBD2 TGTGCCAGCAGCTTTAGAGCGGGAGCTAACTCCTACGAGCAGTACTTC CASSFRAGANSYEQYF
TRBJ2-1 TRBV7-9 once TRBD2 TGTGCCAGCAGCCCCCCGGTCGGGGGGTCCTCCTACAATGAGCAGTTCTTC CASSPPVGGSSYNEQFF
TRBJ1-6 TRBV9 . TRBD1 TGTGCCAGCAGTTGGGGGACAGGGGAAAATTCACCCCTCCACTTT CASSWGTGENSPLHF
TRBJ2-2 TRBV6-4 . . TGTGCCAGCAGTGTCCAGGGTGGTCGGAACACCGGGGAGCTGTTTTTT CASSVQGGRNTGELFF
TRBJ1-1 TRBV5-1 . . TGCGCCAGCAGCTTCGGGGCACCTTACGGTGAAGCTTTCTTT CASSFGAPYGEAFF
TRBJ1-1 TRBV21-1 . . TGTGCCAGCAGCAATCTATGGGGCTTTACGAACACTGAAGCTTTCTTT CASSNLWGFTNTEAFF
TRBJ1-2 TRBV9 . . TGTGCCAGCAGCGTAGATCCGGGGGGCAGAAGCTATGGCTACACCTTC CASSVDPGGRSYGYTF
TRBJ1-5 TRBV27 . . TGTGCCAGCAGTTTAAACAGTTATAGCAATCAGCCCCAGCATTTT CASSLNSYSNQPQHF
TRBJ1-4 TRBV7-8 few . TGTGCCAGCAGCTTGGGGACGGTTGAAAAACTGTTTTTT CASSLGTVEKLFF
TRBJ2-7 TRBV5-1 . TRBD1 TGCGCCAGCAGCTTCGGGACAGGGGTCTACGAGCAGTACTTC CASSFGTGVYEQYF
TRBJ1-2 TRBV14 . . TGTGCCAGCAGCCAGGATGGGAGACAGGCAGGAGAGGATGGCTACACCTTC CASSQDGRQAGEDGYTF
TRBJ2-1 TRBV6-4 . TRBD1 TGTGCCAGCAGTCCCGGGACAGGGCACAATGAGCAGTTCTTC CASSPGTGHNEQFF
TRBJ2-7 TRBV30 . . TGTGCCTGGGAGACAGACTCGAACTCCTACGAGCAGTACTTC CAWETDSNSYEQYF
TRBJ1-2 TRBV9 . TRBD1 TGTGCCAGCAGTGAGCACTACAGGGGAACGACTAACTATGGCTACACCTTC CASSEHYRGTTNYGYTF
TRBJ2-7 TRBV6-2/TRBV6-3 . TRBD2 TGTGCCAGCACCCCTGGGGGGGAGCTCTACGAGCAGTACTTC CASTPGGELYEQYF
TRBJ2-7 TRBV7-2 . . TGTGCCAGCGGTAGGTCCTACGAGCAGTACTTC CASGRSYEQYF
TRBJ1-3 TRBV28 . . TGTGCCAGCCGTCAGGGCGGGCTCTCTGGAAACACCATATATTTT CASRQGGLSGNTIYF
TRBJ1-4 TRBV5-5 . . TGTGCCAGCAGCTTGGGAGAAGTTCTGCAAACTAATGAAAAACTGTTTTTT CASSLGEVLQTNEKLFF
TRBJ1-6 TRBV25-1 once TRBD1 TGTGCCAGCGGGAGGACAGGCGGCTCACCCCTCCACTTT CASGRTGGSPLHF
TRBJ2-7 TRBV7-9 . . TGTGCCAGCAGCTTAGGGTCAGGGGAGCAGTACTTC CASSLGSGEQYF
TRBJ1-6 TRBV3-1/TRBV3-2 . . TGTGCCAGCAGACCGAACTTACAGGGATCACCCCTCCACTTT CASRPNLQGSPLHF
TRBJ1-2 TRBV7-9 . . TGTGCCAGCAGCCGACCGGGACAATTCTATGGCTACACCTTC CASSRPGQFYGYTF
TRBJ2-1 TRBV7-9 . TRBD2 TGTGCCAGCAGCCCGAGCGGGGGGGCCTACAATGAGCAGTTCTTC CASSPSGGAYNEQFF
TRBJ2-5 TRBV4-2 . TRBD1 TGTGCCAGCAGCCAAGATCGGGACAGGGGAGGGGAGACCCAGTACTTC CASSQDRDRGGETQYF
TRBJ1-1 TRBV6-5 . TRBD1 TGTGCCAGCAGGAGACAGGGAAACACTGAAGCTTTCTTT CASRRQGNTEAFF
TRBJ1-1 TRBV5-1 . . TGCGCCAGCAGATCTGACGGGTCGGGCACTGAAGCTTTCTTT CASRSDGSGTEAFF
TRBJ1-1 TRBV5-1 . TRBD1 TGCGCCAGCAGCTTGGTACAGGGGGAAGCTTTCTTT CASSLVQGEAFF
TRBJ2-3 TRBV11-2 . . TGTGCCAGCAGCCAAAGGGCCCATCGCTCCCAAGATACGCAGTATTTT CASSQRAHRSQDTQYF
TRBJ2-1 TRBV28 . TRBD2 TGTGCCAGCAGTTTCGGCCTTCGAAGCGGGGGGGCCTCCTACAATGAGCAGTTCTTC CASSFGLRSGGASYNEQFF
TRBJ1-5 TRBV7-3 . TRBD1 TGTGCCAGCAGCCCCACAGGGGGAGAAGAGCCCCAGCATTTT CASSPTGGEEPQHF
TRBJ1-1 TRBV19 . TRBD1 TGTGCCAGTAGTCCCCGACAGGGGCTAACTGAAGCTTTCTTT CASSPRQGLTEAFF
TRBJ1-1 TRBV5-1 . . TGCGCCAGCAGCCCGGAACAGGGCAGAAACACTGAAGCTTTCTTT CASSPEQGRNTEAFF
TRBJ1-2 TRBV20-1 . . TGCAGTGCTAACAACAGGGTGGTGAACACCTTC CSANNRVVNTF
TRBJ1-5 TRBV7-9 . . TGTGCCAGCAGCTCAATCAATCAGCCCCAGCATTTT CASSSINQPQHF
TRBJ2-6 TRBV5-1 . . TGCGCCACCACACCGGGGCCCTCTGGGGCCAACGTCCTGACTTTC CATTPGPSGANVLTF
TRBJ1-2 TRBV19 . . TGTGCCAGTACAACCCCTAACTATGGCTACACCTTC CASTTPNYGYTF
TRBJ1-6 TRBV7-2 . . TGTGCCAGCAGCCAGGGATCTTCGGGGTCACCCCTCCACTTT CASSQGSSGSPLHF
TRBJ1-1 TRBV5-4 . TRBD1 TGTGCCAGCAGCTTGGGACAGGGGTTTTCAATGAACACTGAAGCTTTCTTT CASSLGQGFSMNTEAFF
TRBJ2-7 TRBV18 . TRBD2 TGTGCCAGCTCACCAGGACTAGCAAGGGTCCACGAGCAGTACTTC CASSPGLARVHEQYF
TRBJ1-1 TRBV5-5 . . TGTGCCAGCAGCTGGGGACTGGTGATTCCCATGAACACTGAAGCTTTCTTT CASSWGLVIPMNTEAFF
TRBJ2-2 TRBV28 . . TGTGCCAGCAGTCCCTGGGGGACTTCCAACACCGGGGAGCTGTTTTTT CASSPWGTSNTGELFF
TRBJ2-5 TRBV19 . TRBD2 TGTGCCAGTAGTATCCTAGCGGGAGAGGAGACCCAGTACTTC CASSILAGEETQYF
TRBJ1-2 TRBV7-2 . . TGTGCCAGCAGCTTCTCCGGTTTTGCTGGCTACACCTTC CASSFSGFAGYTF
TRBJ1-1 TRBV7-8 . . TGTGCCAGCAGCTTGGGGGGCGGCACTGAAGCTTTCTTT CASSLGGGTEAFF
TRBJ1-2 TRBV7-9 . . TGTGCCAGCAACACCTCCCCGGGCTTGGATGGCTACACCTTC CASNTSPGLDGYTF
TRBJ1-3 TRBV6-6 . . TGTGCCAGCAGTTACTCCGGATCTGGAAACACCATATATTTT CASSYSGSGNTIYF
TRBJ1-5 TRBV7-9 . . TGTGCCAGCAGCTTTTATGTTGGTGATAGCAATCAGCCCCAGCATTTT CASSFYVGDSNQPQHF